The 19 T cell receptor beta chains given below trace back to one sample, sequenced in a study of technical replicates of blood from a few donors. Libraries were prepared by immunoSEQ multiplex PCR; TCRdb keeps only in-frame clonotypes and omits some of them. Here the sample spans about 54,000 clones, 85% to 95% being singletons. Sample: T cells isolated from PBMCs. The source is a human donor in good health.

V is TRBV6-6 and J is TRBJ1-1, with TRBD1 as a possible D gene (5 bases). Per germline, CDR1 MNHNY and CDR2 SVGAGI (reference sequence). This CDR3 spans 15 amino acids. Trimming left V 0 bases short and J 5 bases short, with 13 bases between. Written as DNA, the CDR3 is TGTGCCAGCAGTTACTCGGGGGGAAGGTTGACTGAAGCTTTCTTT. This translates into CASSYSGGRLTEAFF.

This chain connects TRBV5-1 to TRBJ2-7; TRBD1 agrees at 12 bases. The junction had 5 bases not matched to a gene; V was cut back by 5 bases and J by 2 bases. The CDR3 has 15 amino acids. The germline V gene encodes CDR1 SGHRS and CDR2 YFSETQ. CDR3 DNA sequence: TGCGCCAGCAGTGGGGACAGGGGGCGCCCCTACGAGCAGTACTTC. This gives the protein CASSGDRGRPYEQYF.

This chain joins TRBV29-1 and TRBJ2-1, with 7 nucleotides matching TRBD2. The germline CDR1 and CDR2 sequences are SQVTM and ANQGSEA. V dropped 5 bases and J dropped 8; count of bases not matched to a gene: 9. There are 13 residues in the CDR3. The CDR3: CSVTSAIFDEQFF. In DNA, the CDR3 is TGCAGCGTTACTAGCGCTATTTTCGATGAGCAGTTCTTC.

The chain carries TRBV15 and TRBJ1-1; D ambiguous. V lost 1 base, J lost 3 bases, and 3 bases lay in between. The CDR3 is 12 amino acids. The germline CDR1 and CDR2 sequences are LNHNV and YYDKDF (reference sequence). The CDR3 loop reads CATSRADTEAFF. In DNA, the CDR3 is TGTGCCACCAGCAGAGCGGACACTGAAGCTTTCTTT.

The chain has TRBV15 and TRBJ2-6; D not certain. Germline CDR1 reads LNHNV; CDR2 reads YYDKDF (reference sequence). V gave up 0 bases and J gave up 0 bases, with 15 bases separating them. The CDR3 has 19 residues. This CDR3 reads CATSRDPRQTPSGANVLTF. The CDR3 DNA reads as TGTGCCACCAGCAGAGATCCCCGGCAGACACCCTCTGGGGCCAACGTCCTGACTTTC.

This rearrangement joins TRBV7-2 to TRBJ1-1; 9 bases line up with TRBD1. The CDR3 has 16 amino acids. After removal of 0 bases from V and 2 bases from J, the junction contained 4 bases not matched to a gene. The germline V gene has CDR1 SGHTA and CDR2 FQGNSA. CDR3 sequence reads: CASSLALGQGNTEAFF. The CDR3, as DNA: TGTGCCAGCAGCTTAGCCTTGGGACAGGGCAACACTGAAGCTTTCTTT.

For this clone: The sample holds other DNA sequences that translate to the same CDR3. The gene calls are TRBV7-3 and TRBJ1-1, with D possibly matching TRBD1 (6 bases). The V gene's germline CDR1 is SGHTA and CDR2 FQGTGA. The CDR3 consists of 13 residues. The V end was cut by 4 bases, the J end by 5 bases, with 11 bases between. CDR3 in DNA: TGTGCCAGCAGCTCTACAGGGTTTACTGAAGCTTTCTTT. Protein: CASSSTGFTEAFF. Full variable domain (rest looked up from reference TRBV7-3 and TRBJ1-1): GAGVSQTPSNKVTEKGKYVELRCDPISGHTALYWYRQSLGQGPEFLIYFQGTGAADDSGLPNDRFFAVRPEGSVSTLKIQRTERGDSAVYLCASSSTGFTEAFFGQGTRLTVV.

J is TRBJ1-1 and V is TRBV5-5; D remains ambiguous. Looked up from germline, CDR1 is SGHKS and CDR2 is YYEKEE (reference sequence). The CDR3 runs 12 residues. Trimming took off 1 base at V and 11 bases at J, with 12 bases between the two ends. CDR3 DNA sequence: TGTGCCAGCAGCTTGTACCCTCCGGGGGCTTTCTTT. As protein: CASSLYPPGAFF.

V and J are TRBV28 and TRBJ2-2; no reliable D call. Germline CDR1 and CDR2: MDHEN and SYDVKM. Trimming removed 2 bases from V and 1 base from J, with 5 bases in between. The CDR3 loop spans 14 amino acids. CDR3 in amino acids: CASSLAENTGELFF. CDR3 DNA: TGTGCCAGCAGTTTAGCAGAGAACACCGGGGAGCTGTTTTTT.

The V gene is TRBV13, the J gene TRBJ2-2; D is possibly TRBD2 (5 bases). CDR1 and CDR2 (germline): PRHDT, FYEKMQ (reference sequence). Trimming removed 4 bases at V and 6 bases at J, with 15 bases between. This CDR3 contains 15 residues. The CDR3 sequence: CASSSWHGIPGELFF. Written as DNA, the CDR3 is TGTGCCAGCAGCTCCTGGCACGGGATTCCCGGGGAGCTGTTTTTT.

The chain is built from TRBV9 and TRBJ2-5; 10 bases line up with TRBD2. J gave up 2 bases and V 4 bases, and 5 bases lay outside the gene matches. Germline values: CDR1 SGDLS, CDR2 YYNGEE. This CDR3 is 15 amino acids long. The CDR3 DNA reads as TGTGCCAGCAGCTCTGGGACTAGCGCACAAGAGACCCAGTACTTC. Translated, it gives CASSSGTSAQETQYF.

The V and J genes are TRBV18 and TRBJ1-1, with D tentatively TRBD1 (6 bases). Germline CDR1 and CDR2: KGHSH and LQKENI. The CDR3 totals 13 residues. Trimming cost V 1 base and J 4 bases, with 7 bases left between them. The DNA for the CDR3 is TGTGCCAGCTCACCACTACAGGGCACTGAAGCTTTCTTT. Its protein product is CASSPLQGTEAFF.

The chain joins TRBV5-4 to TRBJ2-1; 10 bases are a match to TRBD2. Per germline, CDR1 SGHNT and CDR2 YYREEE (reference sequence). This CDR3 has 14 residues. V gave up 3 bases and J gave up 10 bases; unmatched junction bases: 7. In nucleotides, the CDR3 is TGTGCCAGCAGCTCCGCTAGCGGGGGCGAGGAGCAGTTCTTC. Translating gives CASSSASGGEEQFF.

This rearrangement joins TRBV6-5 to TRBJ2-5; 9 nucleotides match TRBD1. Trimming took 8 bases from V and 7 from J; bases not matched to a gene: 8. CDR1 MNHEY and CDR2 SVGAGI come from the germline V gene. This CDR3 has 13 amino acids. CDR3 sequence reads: CASGGQGTATQYF. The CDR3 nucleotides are TGTGCCAGCGGCGGACAGGGGACGGCGACCCAGTACTTC.

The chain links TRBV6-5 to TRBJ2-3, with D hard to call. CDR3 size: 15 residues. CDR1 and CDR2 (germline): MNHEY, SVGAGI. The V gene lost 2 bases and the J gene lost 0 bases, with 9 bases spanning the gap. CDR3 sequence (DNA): TGTGCCAGCAGTTACGACGGGTATAGCACAGATACGCAGTATTTT. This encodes CASSYDGYSTDTQYF.

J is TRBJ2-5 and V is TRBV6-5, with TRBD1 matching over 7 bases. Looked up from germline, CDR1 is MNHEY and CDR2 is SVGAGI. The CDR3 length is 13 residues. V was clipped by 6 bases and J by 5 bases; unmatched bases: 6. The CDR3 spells CASRKTGTETQYF. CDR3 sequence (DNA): TGTGCCAGCAGGAAGACAGGGACGGAGACCCAGTACTTC.

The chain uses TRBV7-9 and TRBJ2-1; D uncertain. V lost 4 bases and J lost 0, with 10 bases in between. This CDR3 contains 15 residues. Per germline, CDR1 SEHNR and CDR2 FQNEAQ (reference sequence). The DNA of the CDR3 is TGTGCCAGCAGCTACGACACGAGCTCCTACAATGAGCAGTTCTTC. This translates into CASSYDTSSYNEQFF.

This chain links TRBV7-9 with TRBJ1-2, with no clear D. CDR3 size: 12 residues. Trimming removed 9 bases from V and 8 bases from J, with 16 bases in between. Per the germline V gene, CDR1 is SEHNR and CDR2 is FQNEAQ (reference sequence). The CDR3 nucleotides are TGTGCCAGTTTGGACGGCGGAGGCGGCTACACCTTC. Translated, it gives CASLDGGGGYTF.

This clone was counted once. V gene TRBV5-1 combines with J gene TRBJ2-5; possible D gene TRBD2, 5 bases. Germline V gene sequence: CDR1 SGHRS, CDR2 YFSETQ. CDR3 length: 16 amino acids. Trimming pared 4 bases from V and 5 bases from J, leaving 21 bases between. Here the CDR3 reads CASSLRWETRRETQYF. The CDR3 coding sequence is TGCGCCAGCAGCCTAAGGTGGGAGACCAGACGGGAGACCCAGTACTTC.